This is a list of T cell receptor beta chains from one sample in a study of lymphopenia after photon versus proton radiotherapy. This table comes from immunoSEQ multiplex PCR, and its TCRdb copy is limited to in-frame clones, with some not included. Among 55,000 to 70,000 clones listed, less than 95% were seen once. Source: peripheral blood, taken from a patient treated with photon-based radiotherapy. The receptors come from a woman in her thirties or forties with cholangiocarcinoma. Each CDR3 is given with its conserved first and last residue. The D gene is left open where the match is weak. Clone size is not always given. Where it is, it says once, few, many or a class for expanded clones.

TRBJ1-2,-,14,-,TRBV5-1,TGCGCCAGCAGCTTGTGGGATATTAAAAATGGCTACACCTTC,CASSLWDIKNGYTF
TRBJ2-3,TRBD2,18,-,TRBV7-6,TGTGCCAGCAGCTTAGGTCCTACTAGCGGGGGGGCTTCAGATACGCAGTATTTT,CASSLGPTSGGASDTQYF
TRBJ1-1,-,15,-,TRBV4-3,TGCGCCAGCAGCCCCTCGTCGTTGAGGAACACTGAAGCTTTCTTT,CASSPSSLRNTEAFF
TRBJ2-7,TRBD2,14,-,TRBV28,TGTGCCAGCAGTTATCAAGGACTAGCAGCGGAGCAGTACTTC,CASSYQGLAAEQYF
TRBJ1-2,-,17,once,TRBV19,TGTGCCAGTAGTATTGGGACTCTAGGCTTATCGTACGATGGCTACACCTTC,CASSIGTLGLSYDGYTF
TRBJ2-2,TRBD1,13,-,TRBV18,TGTGCCAGTCACAGGGGAAGGACCGGGGAGCTGTTTTTT,CASHRGRTGELFF
TRBJ2-5,TRBD2,16,-,TRBV11-2,TGTGCCAGCAGCCCACCTGCGGGGGGCATCGAAGAGACCCAGTACTTC,CASSPPAGGIEETQYF
TRBJ1-4,-,17,-,TRBV4-3,TGCGCCAGCAGCCAAGGGGCCGGAAGGACAGAGAATGAAAAACTGTTTTTT,CASSQGAGRTENEKLFF
TRBJ1-4,TRBD1,14,-,TRBV4-1,TGCGCCAGCAGACAGGACAGGGCCATCGAAAAACTGTTTTTT,CASRQDRAIEKLFF
TRBJ2-2,TRBD2,17,-,TRBV4-1,TGCGCCAGCAGCCAAGCACTAGCGGGATTTAACACCGGGGAGCTGTTTTTT,CASSQALAGFNTGELFF
TRBJ2-7,TRBD2,16,-,TRBV2,TGTGCCAGCAGGGCTTTGCGGGGGGGCCTCTGGAACGAGCAGTACTTC,CASRALRGGLWNEQYF
TRBJ1-2,TRBD1,15,once,TRBV15,TGTGCCACCAGCGGTAAACAGGGGGCTTACGATGGCTACACCTTC,CATSGKQGAYDGYTF
TRBJ2-2,-,15,-,TRBV2,TGTGCCAGCAGGGCGGGGACTCTGAACACCGGGGAGCTGTTTTTT,CASRAGTLNTGELFF
TRBJ1-4,-,12,-,TRBV18,TGTGCCAGCTCACCAGGGGATGAAAAACTGTTTTTT,CASSPGDEKLFF
TRBJ1-4,-,15,-,TRBV4-1,TGCGCCAGCAGCCAAGATGAGGGAGCTAATGAAAAACTGTTTTTT,CASSQDEGANEKLFF
TRBJ1-1,-,13,-,TRBV28,TGTGCCAGCAGTCTCGCAGGGTACACTGAAGCTTTCTTT,CASSLAGYTEAFF
TRBJ2-1,-,16,-,TRBV6-4,TGTGCCAGCAGTGCCTCCGACGGGGAGCACTACAATGAGCAGTTCTTC,CASSASDGEHYNEQFF
TRBJ2-7,TRBD1,13,-,TRBV29-1,TGCAGCGTTGAAGGGACAGGGTTGGGCGAGCAGTACTTC,CSVEGTGLGEQYF
TRBJ2-1,-,17,-,TRBV7-9,TGTGCCAGCAGCTGGATCGGGGACCTAACCCCCCACAATGAGCAGTTCTTC,CASSWIGDLTPHNEQFF
TRBJ1-4,TRBD1,16,-,TRBV5-1,TGCGCCAGCAGCCCGGGGACAGTCGCGACCTATGAAAAACTGTTTTTT,CASSPGTVATYEKLFF
TRBJ2-5,TRBD2,21,-,TRBV15,TGTGCCACCAGCAGAGTGGGAGCCATTCCTGATTCTAGCGGGGCAAAAGAGACCCAGTACTTC,CATSRVGAIPDSSGAKETQYF
TRBJ1-1,TRBD1,12,-,TRBV29-1,TGCAGCGGATGGACAGGGCGCACTGAAGCTTTCTTT,CSGWTGRTEAFF
TRBJ1-1,-,15,-,TRBV28,TGTGCCAGCAGCCCTCAAACAGGTTTGAACACTGAAGCTTTCTTT,CASSPQTGLNTEAFF
TRBJ1-1,-,16,-,TRBV6-5,TGTGCCAGCAGTTACTCGAGGTCCAGGGGGAACACTGAAGCTTTCTTT,CASSYSRSRGNTEAFF
TRBJ2-7,-,13,-,TRBV27,TGTGCCAGCAGTTTCGGCCCAGGTTACGAGCAGTACTTC,CASSFGPGYEQYF
TRBJ1-3,TRBD1,16,-,TRBV10-3,TGTGCCATCAGTGTCAGGACAGGGCGGTCTGGAAACACCATATATTTT,CAISVRTGRSGNTIYF